These T cell receptor beta chains were read from a single sample in a study of early T cells in non-severe SARS-CoV-2 infection. MiXCR, run by TCRdb on the 5' RACE reads, gives a single entry per CDR3 protein. The data contain tens of thousands of distinct CDR3 sequences, over 10% of them singletons. The sample here was whole blood, taken at baseline. These receptors originate from an adult who was a healthcare worker with PCR-confirmed SARS-CoV-2 infection or an uninfected control (not recorded which). Each CDR3 is given with its conserved first and last residue. The D gene is left open where the match is weak. Clone size is not always given. Where it is, it says once, few, many or a class for expanded clones.

cdr3_aa: CAWAPGLSYEQYF
cdr3_nt: TGTGCCTGGGCACCGGGATTGTCCTACGAGCAGTACTTC
d_call: NA
clone_size: NA
v_call: TRBV30
j_call: TRBJ2-7

cdr3_aa: CSASPLTSGRGNTQYF
cdr3_nt: TGCAGTGCTAGTCCCCTGACTAGCGGGAGGGGAAATACGCAGTATTTT
d_call: TRBD2
clone_size: few
v_call: TRBV20-1
j_call: TRBJ2-3

cdr3_aa: CASSLSPDGYTF
cdr3_nt: TGCGCCAGCAGCTTGTCCCCAGACGGCTACACCTTC
d_call: NA
clone_size: few
v_call: TRBV5-1
j_call: TRBJ1-2

cdr3_aa: CASSPALSGGYTF
cdr3_nt: TGCGCCAGCAGTCCTGCTTTATCGGGTGGCTACACCTTC
d_call: NA
clone_size: few
v_call: TRBV10-1
j_call: TRBJ1-2

cdr3_aa: CASSPPGTRGRNEQFF
cdr3_nt: TGTGCCAGCTCACCACCCGGGACCAGGGGACGGAATGAGCAGTTCTTC
d_call: NA
clone_size: NA
v_call: TRBV18
j_call: TRBJ2-1

cdr3_aa: CAMGKRGRNEQFF
cdr3_nt: TGTGCCATGGGGAAGCGGGGTAGGAATGAGCAGTTCTTC
d_call: TRBD2
clone_size: few
v_call: TRBV2
j_call: TRBJ2-1

cdr3_aa: CASSLVRRHPFGKLFF
cdr3_nt: TGTGCCAGCAGCTTAGTGCGTCGGCACCCCTTCGGAAAACTGTTTTTT
d_call: NA
clone_size: few
v_call: TRBV11-2
j_call: TRBJ1-4

cdr3_aa: CASRMSGVITDTQYF
cdr3_nt: TGTGCCAGCAGGATGAGCGGGGTAATCACAGATACGCAGTATTTT
d_call: TRBD2
clone_size: NA
v_call: TRBV2
j_call: TRBJ2-3

cdr3_aa: CASSPYPWGNQPQHF
cdr3_nt: TGTGCCAGCAGTCCCTACCCATGGGGAAATCAGCCCCAGCATTTT
d_call: NA
clone_size: few
v_call: TRBV27
j_call: TRBJ1-5

cdr3_aa: CASSPGSDYGYTF
cdr3_nt: TGTGCCAGCTCACCAGGGTCGGACTATGGCTACACCTTC
d_call: NA
clone_size: few
v_call: TRBV18
j_call: TRBJ1-2

cdr3_aa: CASSPEVTEAFF
cdr3_nt: TGTGCCAGCAGCCCAGAAGTCACTGAAGCTTTCTTT
d_call: NA
clone_size: few
v_call: TRBV7-9
j_call: TRBJ1-1

cdr3_aa: CASSLGRGLGYEQYF
cdr3_nt: TGTGCCAGCAGCCTGGGCAGGGGGCTAGGTTACGAGCAGTACTTC
d_call: TRBD1
clone_size: few
v_call: TRBV28
j_call: TRBJ2-7

cdr3_aa: CASSSSLLVEQFF
cdr3_nt: TGTGCCAGCAGCTCCAGTCTTCTTGTAGAGCAGTTCTTC
d_call: NA
clone_size: few
v_call: TRBV7-9
j_call: TRBJ2-1

cdr3_aa: CASSSGTGVSPLHF
cdr3_nt: TGTGCCAGCAGCTCCGGGACAGGGGTTTCACCCCTCCACTTT
d_call: TRBD1
clone_size: few
v_call: TRBV7-2
j_call: TRBJ1-6

cdr3_aa: CASSAGGPPYSEQYF
cdr3_nt: TGTGCCAGCAGTGCGGGGGGCCCACCCTACTCCGAGCAGTACTTC
d_call: TRBD2
clone_size: NA
v_call: TRBV9
j_call: TRBJ2-7

cdr3_aa: CASSPGTAEWRYTF
cdr3_nt: TGTGCCAGCAGCCCAGGGACGGCCGAGTGGCGCTACACCTTC
d_call: NA
clone_size: few
v_call: TRBV5-6
j_call: TRBJ1-2

cdr3_aa: CATSESDAYQETQYF
cdr3_nt: TGTGCCACCAGTGAGAGCGACGCGTACCAAGAGACCCAGTACTTC
d_call: NA
clone_size: few
v_call: TRBV24-1
j_call: TRBJ2-5

cdr3_aa: CASSYPGTLTEAFF
cdr3_nt: TGTGCCAGCAGTTACCCAGGGACCTTAACTGAAGCTTTCTTT
d_call: NA
clone_size: NA
v_call: TRBV6-2/TRBV6-3
j_call: TRBJ1-1

cdr3_aa: CASSRGTDTQYF
cdr3_nt: TGTGCCAGCAGCCGAGGCACAGATACGCAGTATTTT
d_call: NA
clone_size: medium-sized
v_call: TRBV7-9
j_call: TRBJ2-3

cdr3_aa: CASSTLRYGYTF
cdr3_nt: TGTGCCAGCAGCACATTGCGATATGGCTACACCTTC
d_call: NA
clone_size: NA
v_call: TRBV28
j_call: TRBJ1-2

cdr3_aa: CASSFQQGANYGYTF
cdr3_nt: TGTGCCAGCAGTTTCCAGCAGGGGGCTAACTATGGCTACACCTTC
d_call: TRBD1
clone_size: many
v_call: TRBV28
j_call: TRBJ1-2

cdr3_aa: CASSLGHSSGGISYTDTQYF
cdr3_nt: TGTGCCAGCAGTCTGGGCCATTCTAGCGGGGGAATTTCTTACACAGATACGCAGTATTTT
d_call: TRBD2
clone_size: NA
v_call: TRBV7-2
j_call: TRBJ2-3

cdr3_aa: CASKRAGELFF
cdr3_nt: TGTGCCAGCAAGAGGGCCGGGGAGCTGTTTTTT
d_call: NA
clone_size: few
v_call: TRBV12-3/TRBV12-4
j_call: TRBJ2-2

cdr3_aa: CASSPPGQIKETQYF
cdr3_nt: TGTGCCAGCAGCCCCCCCGGACAGATAAAAGAGACCCAGTACTTC
d_call: NA
clone_size: NA
v_call: TRBV7-8
j_call: TRBJ2-5

cdr3_aa: CASSLGGTSGSDTQYF
cdr3_nt: TGTGCCAGCAGTTTAGGGGGGACTAGCGGCTCAGATACGCAGTATTTT
d_call: TRBD2
clone_size: NA
v_call: TRBV28
j_call: TRBJ2-3

cdr3_aa: CATARQGVEQYF
cdr3_nt: TGTGCCACCGCCCGGCAGGGGGTAGAGCAGTACTTC
d_call: TRBD1
clone_size: NA
v_call: TRBV13
j_call: TRBJ2-7

cdr3_aa: CASSVEGGAKDEQYF
cdr3_nt: TGTGCCAGCAGCGTAGAGGGAGGGGCTAAAGACGAGCAGTACTTC
d_call: TRBD2
clone_size: NA
v_call: TRBV9
j_call: TRBJ2-7

cdr3_aa: CASSWTAEETQYF
cdr3_nt: TGCGCCAGCAGCTGGACAGCCGAAGAGACCCAGTACTTC
d_call: NA
clone_size: NA
v_call: TRBV5-1
j_call: TRBJ2-5

cdr3_aa: CSASRGLNSPLHF
cdr3_nt: TGCAGTGCGAGCAGGGGGCTGAATTCACCCCTCCACTTT
d_call: TRBD1
clone_size: NA
v_call: TRBV20-1
j_call: TRBJ1-6

cdr3_aa: CASVLGTGNEQFF
cdr3_nt: TGTGCCAGCGTATTAGGGACAGGGAATGAGCAGTTCTTC
d_call: TRBD1
clone_size: few
v_call: TRBV7-2
j_call: TRBJ2-1

cdr3_aa: CSVAGLSGVSEQYF
cdr3_nt: TGCAGCGTTGCCGGATTATCAGGGGTTAGCGAGCAGTACTTC
d_call: NA
clone_size: many
v_call: TRBV29-1
j_call: TRBJ2-7

cdr3_aa: CAISTDSSGNTIYF
cdr3_nt: TGTGCCATCAGCACAGACAGTTCTGGAAACACCATATATTTT
d_call: NA
clone_size: few
v_call: TRBV10-3
j_call: TRBJ1-3

cdr3_aa: CASSLSAGAYPEAFF
cdr3_nt: TGTGCCAGCAGTTTATCGGCTGGGGCTTACCCTGAAGCTTTCTTT
d_call: NA
clone_size: few
v_call: TRBV27
j_call: TRBJ1-1

cdr3_aa: CSVEDLRGYYGYTF
cdr3_nt: TGCAGCGTTGAAGATCTTAGGGGTTACTATGGCTACACCTTC
d_call: NA
clone_size: NA
v_call: TRBV29-1
j_call: TRBJ1-2

cdr3_aa: CASSPNAYEQYF
cdr3_nt: TGTGCCAGCAGTCCGAACGCCTACGAGCAGTACTTC
d_call: NA
clone_size: many
v_call: TRBV7-2
j_call: TRBJ2-7

cdr3_aa: CASKGRLNTEAFF
cdr3_nt: TGTGCCAGCAAGGGCAGGTTGAACACTGAAGCTTTCTTT
d_call: NA
clone_size: few
v_call: TRBV7-2
j_call: TRBJ1-1

cdr3_aa: CASASTLAWTDTQYF
cdr3_nt: TGTGCCAGCGCCTCCACGTTAGCGTGGACAGATACGCAGTATTTT
d_call: NA
clone_size: NA
v_call: TRBV6-2/TRBV6-3
j_call: TRBJ2-3

cdr3_aa: CAWSVRLLGNQPQHF
cdr3_nt: TGTGCCTGGAGTGTACGGCTCCTAGGAAATCAGCCCCAGCATTTT
d_call: NA
clone_size: NA
v_call: TRBV30
j_call: TRBJ1-5

cdr3_aa: CSARKQGQGVNYGYTF
cdr3_nt: TGCAGTGCTAGGAAGCAGGGACAGGGGGTAAACTATGGCTACACCTTC
d_call: TRBD1
clone_size: many
v_call: TRBV20-1
j_call: TRBJ1-2

cdr3_aa: CAWSWEGELFF
cdr3_nt: TGTGCCTGGAGTTGGGAGGGGGAGCTGTTTTTT
d_call: NA
clone_size: many
v_call: TRBV30
j_call: TRBJ2-2

cdr3_aa: CASSPQGLADTDTQYF
cdr3_nt: TGTGCCAGCAGCCCACAGGGACTAGCGGACACAGATACGCAGTATTTT
d_call: TRBD2
clone_size: few
v_call: TRBV7-9
j_call: TRBJ2-3

cdr3_aa: CATSDSGQPYEQYF
cdr3_nt: TGTGCCACCAGTGATTCAGGACAGCCGTACGAGCAGTACTTC
d_call: NA
clone_size: few
v_call: TRBV24-1
j_call: TRBJ2-7

cdr3_aa: CASRWGQSNQPQHF
cdr3_nt: TGTGCCAGCAGGTGGGGACAGAGCAATCAGCCCCAGCATTTT
d_call: TRBD1
clone_size: many
v_call: TRBV6-1
j_call: TRBJ1-5

cdr3_aa: CASSLRGRVNEQFF
cdr3_nt: TGTGCCAGCAGCCTCAGGGGCAGGGTGAATGAGCAGTTCTTC
d_call: NA
clone_size: few
v_call: TRBV6-5
j_call: TRBJ2-1

cdr3_aa: CASSVVQGIRVETQYF
cdr3_nt: TGTGCCAGCAGCGTGGTACAGGGAATACGGGTAGAGACCCAGTACTTC
d_call: NA
clone_size: many
v_call: TRBV5-5
j_call: TRBJ2-5

cdr3_aa: CASRTQYF
cdr3_nt: TGTGCCAGTAGGACGCAGTATTTT
d_call: NA
clone_size: NA
v_call: TRBV19
j_call: TRBJ2-3

cdr3_aa: CASSLGQGVFNTEAFF
cdr3_nt: TGTGCCAGCTCACTGGGACAGGGGGTATTTAACACTGAAGCTTTCTTT
d_call: TRBD1
clone_size: few
v_call: TRBV18
j_call: TRBJ1-1

cdr3_aa: CASSQGGPLNEQFF
cdr3_nt: TGCGCCAGCAGCCAGGGAGGCCCCCTCAATGAGCAGTTCTTC
d_call: NA
clone_size: many
v_call: TRBV4-1
j_call: TRBJ2-1

cdr3_aa: CASSMDSGNEQYF
cdr3_nt: TGTGCCAGTAGTATGGACAGCGGGAACGAGCAGTACTTC
d_call: NA
clone_size: few
v_call: TRBV19
j_call: TRBJ2-7

cdr3_aa: CASSRDIMNTEAFF
cdr3_nt: TGTGCCAGCTCCCGGGACATCATGAACACTGAAGCTTTCTTT
d_call: NA
clone_size: NA
v_call: TRBV2
j_call: TRBJ1-1

cdr3_aa: CASSMTGTRGEQYF
cdr3_nt: TGTGCCAGTAGCATGACCGGGACTAGGGGCGAGCAGTACTTC
d_call: TRBD2
clone_size: NA
v_call: TRBV19
j_call: TRBJ2-7

cdr3_aa: CASSLRDSIGEQSF
cdr3_nt: TGTGCCAGCAGCCTCCGGGACTCTATTGGGGAGCAGTCCTTC
d_call: NA
clone_size: NA
v_call: TRBV7-8
j_call: TRBJ2-1

cdr3_aa: CASSPDVRYGYTF
cdr3_nt: TGTGCCAGTAGTCCAGACGTGCGGTATGGCTACACCTTC
d_call: NA
clone_size: NA
v_call: TRBV19
j_call: TRBJ1-2

cdr3_aa: CASRQTGLNTEAFF
cdr3_nt: TGTGCCAGCAGACAGACAGGGCTCAACACTGAAGCTTTCTTT
d_call: TRBD1
clone_size: NA
v_call: TRBV25-1
j_call: TRBJ1-1

cdr3_aa: CASSDDLNTEAFF
cdr3_nt: TGTGCCAGCAGTGATGATCTGAACACTGAAGCTTTCTTT
d_call: NA
clone_size: few
v_call: TRBV6-5
j_call: TRBJ1-1